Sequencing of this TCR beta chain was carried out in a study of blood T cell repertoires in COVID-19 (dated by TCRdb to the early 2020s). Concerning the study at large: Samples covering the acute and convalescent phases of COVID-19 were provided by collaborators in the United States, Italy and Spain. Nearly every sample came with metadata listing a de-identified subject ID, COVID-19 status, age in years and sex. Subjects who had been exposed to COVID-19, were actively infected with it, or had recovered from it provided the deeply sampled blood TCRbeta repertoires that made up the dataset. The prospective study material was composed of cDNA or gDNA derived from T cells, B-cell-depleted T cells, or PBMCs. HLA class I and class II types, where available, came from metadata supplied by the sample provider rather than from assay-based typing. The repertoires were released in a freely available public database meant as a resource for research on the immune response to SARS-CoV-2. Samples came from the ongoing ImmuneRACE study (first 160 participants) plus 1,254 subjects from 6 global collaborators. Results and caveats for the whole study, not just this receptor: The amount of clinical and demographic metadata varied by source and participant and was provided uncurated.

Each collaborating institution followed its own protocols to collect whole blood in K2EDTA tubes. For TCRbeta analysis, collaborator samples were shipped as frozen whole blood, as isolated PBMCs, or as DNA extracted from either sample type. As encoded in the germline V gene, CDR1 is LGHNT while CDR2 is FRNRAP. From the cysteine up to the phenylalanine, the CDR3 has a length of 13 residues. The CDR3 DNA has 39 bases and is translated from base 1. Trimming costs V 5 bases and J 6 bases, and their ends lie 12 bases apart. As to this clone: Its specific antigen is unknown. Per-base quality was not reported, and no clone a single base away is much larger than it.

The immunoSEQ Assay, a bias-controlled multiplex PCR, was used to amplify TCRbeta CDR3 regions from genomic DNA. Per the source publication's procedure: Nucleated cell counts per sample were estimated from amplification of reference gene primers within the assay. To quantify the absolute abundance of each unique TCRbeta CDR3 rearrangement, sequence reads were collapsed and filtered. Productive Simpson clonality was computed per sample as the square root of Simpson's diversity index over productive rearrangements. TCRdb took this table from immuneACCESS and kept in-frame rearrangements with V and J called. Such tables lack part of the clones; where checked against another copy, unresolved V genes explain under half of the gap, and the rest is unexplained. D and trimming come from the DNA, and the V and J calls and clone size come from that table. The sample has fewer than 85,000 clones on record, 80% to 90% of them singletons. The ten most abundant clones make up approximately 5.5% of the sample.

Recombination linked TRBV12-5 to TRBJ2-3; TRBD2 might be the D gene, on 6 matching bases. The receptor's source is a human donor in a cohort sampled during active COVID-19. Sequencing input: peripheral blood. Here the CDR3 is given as CASGPSGEDTQYF. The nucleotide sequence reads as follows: TGTGCTAGTGGTCCCTCGGGGGAGGATACGCAGTATTTT.